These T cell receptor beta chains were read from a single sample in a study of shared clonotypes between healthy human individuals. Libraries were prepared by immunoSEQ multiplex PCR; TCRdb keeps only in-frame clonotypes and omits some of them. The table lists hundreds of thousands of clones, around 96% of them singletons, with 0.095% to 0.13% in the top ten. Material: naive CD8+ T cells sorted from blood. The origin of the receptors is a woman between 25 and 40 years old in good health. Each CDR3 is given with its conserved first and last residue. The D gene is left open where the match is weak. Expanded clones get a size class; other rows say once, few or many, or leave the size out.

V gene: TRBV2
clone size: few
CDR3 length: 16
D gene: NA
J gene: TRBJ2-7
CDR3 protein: CASSEGMDSATYEQYF
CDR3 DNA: TGTGCCAGCAGTGAAGGGATGGATAGCGCCACCTACGAGCAGTACTTC

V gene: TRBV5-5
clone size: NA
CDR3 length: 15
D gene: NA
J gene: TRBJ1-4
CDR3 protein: CASSFPAVLNEKLFF
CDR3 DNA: TGTGCCAGCAGCTTTCCCGCGGTGCTCAATGAAAAACTGTTTTTT

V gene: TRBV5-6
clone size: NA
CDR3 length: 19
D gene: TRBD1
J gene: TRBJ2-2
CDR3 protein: CASSSKGPSDRGTTGELFF
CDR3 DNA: TGTGCCAGCAGCTCCAAGGGTCCATCCGACAGGGGTACCACCGGGGAGCTGTTTTTT

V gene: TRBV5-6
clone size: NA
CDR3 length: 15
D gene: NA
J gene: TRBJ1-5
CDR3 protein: CVSSFGGYSNQPQHF
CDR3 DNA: TGTGTCAGCAGCTTTGGCGGTTATAGCAATCAGCCCCAGCATTTT

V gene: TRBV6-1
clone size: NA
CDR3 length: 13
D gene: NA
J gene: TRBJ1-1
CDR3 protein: CASSEVRTAGAFF
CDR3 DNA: TGTGCCAGCAGTGAAGTTAGGACCGCGGGAGCTTTCTTT

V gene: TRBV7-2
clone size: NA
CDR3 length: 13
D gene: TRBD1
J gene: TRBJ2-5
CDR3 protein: CASSPGTGETQYF
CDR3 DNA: TGTGCCAGCAGCCCCGGGACAGGGGAGACCCAGTACTTC

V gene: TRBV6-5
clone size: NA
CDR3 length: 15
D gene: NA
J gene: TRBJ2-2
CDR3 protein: CASRDYSFPTGELFF
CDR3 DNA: TGTGCCAGCAGGGACTACTCTTTCCCCACCGGGGAGCTGTTTTTT

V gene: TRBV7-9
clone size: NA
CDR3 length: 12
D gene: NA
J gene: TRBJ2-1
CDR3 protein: CASSRGYNEQFF
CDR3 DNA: TGTGCCAGCTCGCGGGGCTACAATGAGCAGTTCTTC

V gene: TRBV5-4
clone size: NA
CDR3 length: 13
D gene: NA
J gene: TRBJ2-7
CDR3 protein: CASSLVSDLEQYF
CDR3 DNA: TGTGCCAGCAGCTTGGTTTCCGACCTCGAGCAGTACTTC

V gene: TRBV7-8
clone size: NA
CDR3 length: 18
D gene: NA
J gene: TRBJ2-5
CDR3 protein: CASSSPGFARGLSETQYF
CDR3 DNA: TGTGCCAGCAGCTCCCCCGGGTTTGCCAGGGGATTATCGGAGACCCAGTACTTC

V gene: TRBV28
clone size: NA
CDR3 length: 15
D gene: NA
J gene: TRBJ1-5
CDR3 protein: CASSPTGQGYQPQHF
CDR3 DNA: TGTGCCAGCAGCCCCACGGGGCAGGGGTATCAGCCCCAGCATTTT

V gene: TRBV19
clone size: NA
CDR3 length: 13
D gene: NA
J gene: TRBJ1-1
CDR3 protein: CASSIVGDFEAFF
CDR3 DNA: TGTGCCAGTAGTATAGTCGGAGACTTTGAAGCTTTCTTT

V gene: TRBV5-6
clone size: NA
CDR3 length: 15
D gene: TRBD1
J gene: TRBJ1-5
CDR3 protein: CASSYGTGGGQPQHF
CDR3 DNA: TGTGCCAGCAGCTATGGTACAGGGGGCGGGCAGCCCCAGCATTTT

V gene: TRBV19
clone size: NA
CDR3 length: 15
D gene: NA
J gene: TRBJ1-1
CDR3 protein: CASSIDIEGGTEAFF
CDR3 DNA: TGTGCCAGTAGTATAGATATCGAGGGGGGCACTGAAGCTTTCTTT

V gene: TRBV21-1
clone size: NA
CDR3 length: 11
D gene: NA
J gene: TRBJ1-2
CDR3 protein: CARRATYGYTF
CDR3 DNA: TGTGCCAGGCGAGCTACCTATGGCTACACCTTC

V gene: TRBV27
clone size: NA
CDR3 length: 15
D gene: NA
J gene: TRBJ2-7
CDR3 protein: CASSLSTGMAYEQYF
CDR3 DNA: TGTGCCAGCAGTTTATCCACAGGGATGGCCTACGAGCAGTACTTC

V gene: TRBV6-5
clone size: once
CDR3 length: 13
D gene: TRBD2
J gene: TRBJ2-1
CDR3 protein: CASSYGTSGEQFF
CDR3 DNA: TGTGCCAGCAGTTATGGGACTAGCGGCGAGCAGTTCTTC

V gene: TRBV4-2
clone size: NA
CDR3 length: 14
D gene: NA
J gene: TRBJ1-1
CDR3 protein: CASSQSGWNTEAFF
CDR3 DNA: TGTGCCAGCAGCCAATCAGGGTGGAACACTGAAGCTTTCTTT

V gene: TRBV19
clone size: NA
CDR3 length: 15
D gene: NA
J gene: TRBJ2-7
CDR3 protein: CASSIEGGISYEQYF
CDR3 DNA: TGTGCCAGTAGTATAGAAGGCGGTATCTCCTACGAGCAGTACTTC

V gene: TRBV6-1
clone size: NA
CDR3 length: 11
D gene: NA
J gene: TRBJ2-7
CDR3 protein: CASKGGHEQYF
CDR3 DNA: TGTGCCAGCAAGGGGGGCCACGAGCAGTACTTC

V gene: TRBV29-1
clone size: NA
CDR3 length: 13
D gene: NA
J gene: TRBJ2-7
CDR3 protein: CSVPAEGSYEQYF
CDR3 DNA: TGCAGCGTACCAGCCGAAGGTTCGTACGAGCAGTACTTC

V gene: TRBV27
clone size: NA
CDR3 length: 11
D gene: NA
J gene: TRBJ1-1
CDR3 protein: CATRGGTEAFF
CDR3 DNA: TGTGCCACCCGGGGGGGGACTGAAGCTTTCTTT

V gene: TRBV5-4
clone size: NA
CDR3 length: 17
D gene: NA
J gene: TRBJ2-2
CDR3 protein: CASSLAESLANTGELFF
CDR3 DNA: TGTGCCAGCAGCTTGGCCGAGTCACTCGCGAACACCGGGGAGCTGTTTTTT

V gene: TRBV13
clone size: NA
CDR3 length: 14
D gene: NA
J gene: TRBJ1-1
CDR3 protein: CASSPSAGNTEAFF
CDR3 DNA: TGTGCCAGCAGCCCCTCAGCGGGGAACACTGAAGCTTTCTTT

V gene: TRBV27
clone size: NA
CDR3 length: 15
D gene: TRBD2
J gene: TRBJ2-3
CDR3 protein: CASSLGGSSTDTQYF
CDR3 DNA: TGTGCCAGCAGTTTGGGAGGGTCTAGCACAGATACGCAGTATTTT

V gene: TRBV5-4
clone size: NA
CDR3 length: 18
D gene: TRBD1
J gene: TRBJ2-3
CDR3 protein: CASSFIGTALEGTDTQYF
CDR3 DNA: TGTGCCAGCAGCTTTATTGGGACAGCACTTGAGGGCACAGATACGCAGTATTTT

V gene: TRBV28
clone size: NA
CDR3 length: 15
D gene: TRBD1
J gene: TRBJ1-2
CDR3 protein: CASSFDHRGQNGYTF
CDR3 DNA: TGTGCCAGCAGTTTCGATCACAGGGGGCAAAATGGCTACACCTTC

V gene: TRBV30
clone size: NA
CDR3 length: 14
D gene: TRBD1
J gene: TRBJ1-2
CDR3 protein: CAWSRDRGRRGYTF
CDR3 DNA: TGTGCCTGGAGTAGGGACAGGGGCCGGCGGGGCTACACCTTC

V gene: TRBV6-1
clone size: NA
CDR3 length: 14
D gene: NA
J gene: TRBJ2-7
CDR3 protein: CASSEETTAYEQYF
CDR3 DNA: TGTGCCAGCAGTGAAGAAACGACAGCCTACGAGCAGTACTTC

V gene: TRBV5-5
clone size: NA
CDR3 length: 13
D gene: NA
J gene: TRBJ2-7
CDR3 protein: CASREAASYEQYF
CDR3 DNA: TGTGCCAGCCGCGAAGCAGCATCCTACGAGCAGTACTTC

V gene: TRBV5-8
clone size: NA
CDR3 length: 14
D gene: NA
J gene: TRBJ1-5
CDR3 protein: CASSYGQNNQPQHF
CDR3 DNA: TGTGCCAGCAGCTACGGACAGAACAATCAGCCCCAGCATTTT

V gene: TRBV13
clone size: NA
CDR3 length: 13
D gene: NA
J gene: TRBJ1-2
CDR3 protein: CASSLVGLGGYTF
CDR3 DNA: TGTGCCAGCAGCTTAGTAGGGCTGGGTGGCTACACCTTC

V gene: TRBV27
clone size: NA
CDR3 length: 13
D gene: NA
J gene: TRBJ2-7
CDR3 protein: CASSYGASYEQYF
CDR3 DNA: TGTGCCAGCAGTTACGGGGCATCCTACGAGCAGTACTTC

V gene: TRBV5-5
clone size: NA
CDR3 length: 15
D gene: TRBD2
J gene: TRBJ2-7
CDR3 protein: CASSVTSGSMDEQYF
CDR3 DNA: TGTGCCAGCAGCGTGACTAGCGGGAGTATGGACGAGCAGTACTTC

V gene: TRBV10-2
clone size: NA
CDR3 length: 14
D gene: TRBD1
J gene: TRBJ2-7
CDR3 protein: CASSWTGVNDEQYF
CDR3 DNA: TGCGCCAGCAGTTGGACAGGGGTTAACGACGAGCAGTACTTC

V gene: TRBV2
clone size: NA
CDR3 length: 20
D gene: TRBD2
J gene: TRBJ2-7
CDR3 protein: CASSEIWGTSDKGSPYEQYF
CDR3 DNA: TGTGCCAGCAGTGAAATTTGGGGGACTAGCGACAAAGGGTCCCCCTACGAGCAGTACTTC

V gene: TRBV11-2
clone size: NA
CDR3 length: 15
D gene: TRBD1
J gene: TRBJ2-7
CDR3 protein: CASSLQGGSNYEQYF
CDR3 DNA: TGTGCCAGCAGCCTACAAGGGGGCTCAAACTACGAGCAGTACTTC

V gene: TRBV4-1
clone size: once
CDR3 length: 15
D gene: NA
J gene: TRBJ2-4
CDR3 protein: CASSLTDLAKNIQYF
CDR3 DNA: TGCGCCAGCAGCCTGACAGATCTAGCCAAAAACATTCAGTACTTC